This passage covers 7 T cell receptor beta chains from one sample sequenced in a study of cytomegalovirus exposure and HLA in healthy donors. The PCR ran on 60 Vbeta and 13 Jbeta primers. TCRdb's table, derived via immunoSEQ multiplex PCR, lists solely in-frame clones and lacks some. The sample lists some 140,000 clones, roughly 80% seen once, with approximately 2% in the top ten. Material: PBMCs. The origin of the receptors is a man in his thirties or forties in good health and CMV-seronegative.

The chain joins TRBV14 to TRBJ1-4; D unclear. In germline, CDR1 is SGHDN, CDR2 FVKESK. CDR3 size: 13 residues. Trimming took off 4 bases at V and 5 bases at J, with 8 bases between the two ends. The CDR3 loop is CASSRSVNEKLFF. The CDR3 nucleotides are TGTGCCAGCAGCCGTTCCGTAAATGAAAAACTGTTTTTT. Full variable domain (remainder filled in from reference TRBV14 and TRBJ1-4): EAGVTQFPSHSVIEKGQTVTLRCDPISGHDNLYWYRRVMGKEIKFLLHFVKESKQDESGMPNNRFLAERTGGTYSTLKVQPAELEDSGVYFCASSRSVNEKLFFGSGTQLSVL.

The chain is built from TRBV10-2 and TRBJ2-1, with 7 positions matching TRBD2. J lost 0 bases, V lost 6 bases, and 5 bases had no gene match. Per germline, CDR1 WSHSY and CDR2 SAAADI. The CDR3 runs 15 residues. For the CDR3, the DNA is TGCGCCAGCAGGGGCGGGAGACCCTCCTACAATGAGCAGTTCTTC. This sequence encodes CASRGGRPSYNEQFF.

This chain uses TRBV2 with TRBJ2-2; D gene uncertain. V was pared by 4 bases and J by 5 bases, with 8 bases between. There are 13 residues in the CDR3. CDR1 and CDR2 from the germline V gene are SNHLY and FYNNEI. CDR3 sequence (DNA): TGTGCCAGCAGTGGAGAGGCGACCGGGGAGCTGTTTTTT. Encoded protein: CASSGEATGELFF.

The chain's CDR3 is CASSSSGTSGRIDEQYF. As DNA, the CDR3 is TGCGCCAGCAGCAGCTCCGGGACTAGCGGGAGGATTGACGAGCAGTACTTC. The rearrangement uses TRBV5-1 and TRBJ2-7; 15 nucleotides agree with TRBD2. Germline V lookup: CDR1 SGHRS, CDR2 YFSETQ. The J segment lost 5 bases and the V segment lost 4 bases, leaving 10 bases of the junction unmatched. The CDR3 covers 17 residues.

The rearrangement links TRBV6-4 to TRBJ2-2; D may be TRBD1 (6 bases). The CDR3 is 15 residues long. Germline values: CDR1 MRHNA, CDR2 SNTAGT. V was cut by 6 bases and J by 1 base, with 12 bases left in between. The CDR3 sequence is CASRSQGLNTGELFF. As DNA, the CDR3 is TGTGCCAGCAGGTCACAGGGTTTGAACACCGGGGAGCTGTTTTTT.

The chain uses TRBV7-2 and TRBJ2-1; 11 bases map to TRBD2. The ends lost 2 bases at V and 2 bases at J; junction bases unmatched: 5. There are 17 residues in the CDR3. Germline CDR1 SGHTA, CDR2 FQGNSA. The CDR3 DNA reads TGTGCCAGCAGCTTATCCTTAGCGGGAGGGCCCTACAATGAGCAGTTCTTC. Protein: CASSLSLAGGPYNEQFF.

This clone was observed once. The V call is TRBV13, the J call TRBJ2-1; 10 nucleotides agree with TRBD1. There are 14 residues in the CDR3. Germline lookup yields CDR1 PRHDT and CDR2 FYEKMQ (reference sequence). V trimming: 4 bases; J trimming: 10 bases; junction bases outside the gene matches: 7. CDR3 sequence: CASSWGQGYREQFF. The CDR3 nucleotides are TGTGCCAGCAGCTGGGGACAGGGGTACAGAGAGCAGTTCTTC.